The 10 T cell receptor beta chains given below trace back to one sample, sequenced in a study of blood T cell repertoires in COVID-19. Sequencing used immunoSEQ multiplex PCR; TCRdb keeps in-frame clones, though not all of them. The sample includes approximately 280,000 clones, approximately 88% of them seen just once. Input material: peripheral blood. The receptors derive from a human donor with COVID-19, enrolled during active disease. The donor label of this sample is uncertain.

CDR3 in amino acids: CASSYSRQAGAFF. CDR3 nucleotide sequence: TGTGCCAGCAGTTACTCGAGACAGGCGGGAGCTTTCTTT. This chain links TRBV6-5 with TRBJ1-1; a possible D gene is TRBD1 (6 bases). The CDR3 has 13 residues. V lost 0 bases, J lost 10 bases, and 12 bases lay in between. Germline values: CDR1 MNHEY, CDR2 SVGAGI.

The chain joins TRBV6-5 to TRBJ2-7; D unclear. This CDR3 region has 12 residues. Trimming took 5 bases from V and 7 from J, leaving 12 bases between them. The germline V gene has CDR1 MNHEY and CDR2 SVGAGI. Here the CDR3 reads CASSRGPSEQYF. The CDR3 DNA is TGTGCCAGCAGTCGAGGTCCGTCGGAGCAGTACTTC.

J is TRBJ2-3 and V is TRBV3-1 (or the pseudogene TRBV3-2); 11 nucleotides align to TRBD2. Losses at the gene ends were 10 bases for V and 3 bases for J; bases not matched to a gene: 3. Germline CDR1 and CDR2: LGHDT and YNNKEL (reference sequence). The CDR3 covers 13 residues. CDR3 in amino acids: CATRLAGTDTQYF. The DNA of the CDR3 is TGTGCCACCCGACTAGCGGGGACAGATACGCAGTATTTT.

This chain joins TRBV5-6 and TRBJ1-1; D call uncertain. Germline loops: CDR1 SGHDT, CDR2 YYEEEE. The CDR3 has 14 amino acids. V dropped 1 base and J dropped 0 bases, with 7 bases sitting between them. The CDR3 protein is CASSLYPVNTEAFF. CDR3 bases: TGTGCCAGCAGCTTGTATCCGGTGAACACTGAAGCTTTCTTT.

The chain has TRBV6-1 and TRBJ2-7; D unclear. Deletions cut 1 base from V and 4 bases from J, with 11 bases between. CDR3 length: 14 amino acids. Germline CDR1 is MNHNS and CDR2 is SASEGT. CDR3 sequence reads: CASSEGGQRYEQYF. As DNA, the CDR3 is TGTGCCAGCAGTGAAGGTGGGCAGAGATACGAGCAGTACTTC.

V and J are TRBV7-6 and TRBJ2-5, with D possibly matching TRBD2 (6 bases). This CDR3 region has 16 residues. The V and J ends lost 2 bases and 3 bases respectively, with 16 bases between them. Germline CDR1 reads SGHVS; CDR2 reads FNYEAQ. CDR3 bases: TGTGCCAGCAGCTTATCCCCAACTAGCTATAAAGAGACCCAGTACTTC. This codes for CASSLSPTSYKETQYF.

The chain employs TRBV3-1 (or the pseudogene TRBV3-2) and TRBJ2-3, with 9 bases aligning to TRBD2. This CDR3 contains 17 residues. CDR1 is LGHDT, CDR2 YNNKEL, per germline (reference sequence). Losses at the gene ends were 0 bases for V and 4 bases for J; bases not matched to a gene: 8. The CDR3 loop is CASSQEGAGGPSDTQYF. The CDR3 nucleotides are TGTGCCAGCAGCCAAGAGGGGGCGGGAGGGCCATCAGATACGCAGTATTTT.

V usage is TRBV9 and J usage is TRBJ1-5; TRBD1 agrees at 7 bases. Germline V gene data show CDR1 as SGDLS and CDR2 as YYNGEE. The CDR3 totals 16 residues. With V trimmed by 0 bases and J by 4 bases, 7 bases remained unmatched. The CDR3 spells CASSVGEGARNQPQHF. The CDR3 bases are TGTGCCAGCAGCGTAGGCGAGGGGGCGCGAAATCAGCCCCAGCATTTT.

CDR3 coding DNA: TGTGCCAGCAGCGTAGGACAGGGGATGAACACCGGGGAGCTGTTTTTT. Its protein product is CASSVGQGMNTGELFF. The chain employs TRBV9 and TRBJ2-2; 8 positions match TRBD1. The CDR3 has 16 residues. V shed 0 bases and J 1 base; nucleotides not matched to a gene: 2. Germline CDR1 SGDLS, CDR2 YYNGEE.

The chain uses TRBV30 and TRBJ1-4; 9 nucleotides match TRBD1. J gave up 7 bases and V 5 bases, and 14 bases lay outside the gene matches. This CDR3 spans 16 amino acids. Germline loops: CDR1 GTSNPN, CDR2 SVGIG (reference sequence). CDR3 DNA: TGTGCCTGGGCTGAGGGACAGGGAGGTCAAGGTGAAAAACTGTTTTTT. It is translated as CAWAEGQGGQGEKLFF.